The text below deals with one TCR beta chain. The antigen remains unidentified. Trimming pared 0 bases from V and 5 bases from J, leaving 10 bases between. The germline V gene encodes CDR1 KGHSH and CDR2 LQKENI. CDR3 size: 14 residues. A second PCR, run for roughly 7 to 11 cycles, used a sample-barcoded 5' primer plus a J-beta primer mix. TCRdb used MiXCR to reprocess the 5' RACE reads, holding one entry per CDR3 protein. The data contain more than 700,000 distinct CDR3 sequences, about 46% of them singletons. The source of the sample is a study of blood T cells in healthy people across ages. They isolated at least 6 million PBMCs from each sample. Notes on the study in general: Among T cells, TCR beta diversity per million cells dropped roughly linearly as age rose.

The V call is TRBV18, the J call TRBJ1-2; possible D gene TRBD1, 5 bases. The receptor was derived from an elderly man in good health. The material sequenced was blood. This CDR3 reads CASSPPSGPYGYTF. The CDR3 nucleotides read TGTGCCAGCTCACCACCGTCGGGGCCGTATGGCTACACCTTC.